This T cell receptor beta chain was identified in a study of cytomegalovirus exposure and HLA in healthy donors (dated by TCRdb to 2016 to 2017). About the study as a whole: An earlier analysis of approximately 590 of the donors reported roughly 270 Gb of sequence data and some 120 million unique TCR beta sequences from 190 million or so T cells. An earlier analysis of roughly 580 of the donors used high-throughput TCR beta sequencing to judge whether each TCR beta V gene segment behaved as functional or pseudogenic. High-throughput TCR immunosequencing, statistical association of individual TCRs with disease status, and machine learning were combined to predict cytomegalovirus infection status. Because of strong linkage in the cohort, roughly five DR-DQ haplotypes were treated as single units for association and clustering. In a later analysis, previously published TCR beta repertoires from several hundred donors were re-analyzed and high-resolution HLA genotyping was added so that TCR occurrence patterns could be studied. Among some 410 genotyped donors of the cohort, an average of roughly 240,000 unique TCR beta nucleotide sequences were sequenced per donor, roughly 18% of them non-productive. The later analysis used no new phenotypic data to find candidate immune exposures, relying instead on TCR beta sequences and their occurrence across donors. The study was designed to test whether signatures of past pathogen exposure could be identified by cataloging public T cell receptors. Typing coverage varied by locus: roughly 629-630 donors for A, B, C, DRB1 and DQB1; more than 500 for DQA1; 600 to 610 for DPA1; approximately 450 for DPB1. The study profiled the T cell repertoires of 666 subjects by immunosequencing and related them to cytomegalovirus serostatus. Class I and class II HLA loci were covered by the typing at four-digit resolution. About 320 gigabases of sequencing data and approximately 93 million unique TCR sequences were included in an early release covering under 650 HLA-typed donors. Among the roughly 400 genotyped donors, about 85% belonged to the genetic ancestry cluster associated with self-reported Caucasian donors. In a later genetic analysis, genome-wide SNP genotypes for about 65% of the 666 donors were used, and that subset was treated as a discovery cohort. Every discovery cohort repertoire had been produced on one sequencing platform. Alongside the repertoire data, information on donor age, sex, ethnicity and CMV serostatus was compiled. In addition to the first cohort of 500 to 850 subjects, a separate validation cohort of around 110 different subjects was used.

General study outcomes and caveats: CMV serostatus was the only immune exposure information available for the cohort. In a later analysis, TCR association rates were found to vary across HLA loci, with the most associated TCRs seen for DRB1 alleles and the fewest for HLA-C alleles. In a later genetic analysis, fewer N-insertions in productive TCRs were reported among donors in an Asian-associated ancestry cluster than the approximately 710-donor mean. The classifier was reported to diagnose cytomegalovirus status with high specificity and sensitivity in both the original and validation cohorts. Only TCR beta chains were sequenced in this cohort, and the absence of alpha or paired-chain data limited detectable features. In an earlier analysis of some 500 of the donors, most TCR beta V segments were observed in productive rearrangements about 90% or about 30% of the time, broadly matching IMGT annotations. A few of the identified cytomegalovirus-associated TCR beta chains were confirmed in vitro to be specific for cytomegalovirus antigens. V-gene and J-gene trimming of TCR beta chains was associated with a missense DCLRE1C variant in a later genetic analysis, and the association was replicated in an independent cohort. The presence/absence analyses assumed that sequencing depth was roughly uniform across donors, and that assumption may not be true. Most TCR sequences were seen in very few donors, while some public TCRs were found in many individuals. When HLA alleles, especially DR and DQ, strongly co-occurred, TCR associations were difficult to assign to individual alleles. Several of the top co-occurrence clusters appeared to be linked to parvovirus B19, influenza, CMV and Epstein-Barr virus, according to a later analysis. In a later analysis, most CMV-associated TCR beta chains were found to appear HLA-restricted, with HLA associations seemingly driven largely by CMV exposure. The sequencing pipeline was judged likely to have produced a cluster of highly shared sequence variants as a technical artifact. Because HLA typing was unavailable for some donors at each locus, only the typed subset was used in association tests. Correlated functional status among segregating V segments might reflect linkage disequilibrium, but an unknown experimental factor could not be ruled out. The authors suggested that the approach could potentially be extended to other disease states and immunological phenotypes. Seventeen rarely observed V segments, including chromosome 9 orphons, were excluded from the earlier analysis of a few hundred of the donors because counts were too low. In a later analysis, HLA-associated TCR beta chains showed more clonal expansion and lower generation probabilities than non-associated chains that were equally common. A further reported finding was that TCR beta sequences accurately predicted the HLA-A and HLA-B alleles for most subjects in the first cohort. In the study, 164 TCR beta chains were listed as associated with cytomegalovirus. At a false discovery rate of 0.05, a later analysis linked 15,000 to 20,000 TCR beta sequences to specific HLA alleles.

To prepare the library, the immunoSEQ multiplex PCR assay was applied. For the multiplex PCR, a mixture combining 60 forward primers for TCR Vbeta segments and 13 reverse primers for TCR Jbeta segments was used. The CDR3 region of rearranged TCR beta genes was amplified from genomic DNA by a multiplex PCR assay. The Illumina HiSeq System was used to sequence the amplified TCR beta libraries as 87-base-pair reads. From the authors' description of their analysis: A later analysis counted some 74 million unique TCR beta chains across the 650 to 700 repertoires, and 10 million to 12 million of these chains were shared by at least two donors. Raw reads were error-corrected and collapsed into unique sequences with a nearest-neighbor algorithm that merged closely related sequences to remove PCR and sequencing errors. V, D and J gene segments were assigned by aligning CDR3 sequences to IMGT reference sequences. For a sequence to be retained, a match of at least six nucleotides to both a V gene segment and a J gene segment was required. A rearrangement was called productive if the CDR3 had no stop codons and remained in frame with V and J, and every other rearrangement was called non-productive. CDR3 was defined according to IMGT convention as the region running from the second conserved V-encoded cysteine to the conserved J-encoded phenylalanine. The earlier analysis of 500 to 650 of the donors excluded any sequence lacking an unambiguous match to a single V gene segment. In an earlier analysis of some 590 of the donors, a V segment was called functional when productive rearrangements were above 56.7%, and segregating when the standard deviation between donors exceeded 5%. To diagnose cytomegalovirus status from the catalog of TCR beta chain sequences, a statistical classification framework was built. In a later analysis, TCR nucleotide sequences were compared against IMGT/GENE-DB human TR gene sequences so that V and J genes could be assigned. Using the TCRdist pipeline, a later analysis assigned CDR3 sequences along with most-parsimonious VDJ recombination scenarios. In a later analysis, each TCR beta chain was defined by its CDR3 amino acid sequence together with its V-gene family, and reads without a unique V-gene family were excluded. To address suspected cross-contamination and a sequencing artifact, a later analysis removed some 620 highly shared, low-generation-probability nucleotide sequences. A later analysis calculated a clonal expansion index for each public chain from normalized within-repertoire ranks of inferred template counts. In a later analysis, generation probabilities were computed with a VDJ recombination model fitted to out-of-frame rearrangements, and the resulting probabilities were checked against IGoR. Hypergeometric tests were used in a later analysis to score TCR-TCR, TCR-HLA and TCR-CMV co-occurrence, with a repertoire-size bias correction applied to the TCR pairs. A later analysis estimated false discovery rates by permuting HLA or CMV assignments 20 times. In a later analysis, co-occurring TCRs were grouped using DBSCAN, with TCRdist sequence similarity added in when clustering inside HLA-allele-positive subsets. For co-occurrence clustering, repertoires with fewer than 30,000 or more than 120,000 public chains were excluded, along with 5 or 6 repertoires with anomalous nucleotide sharing. TCRdb limited this immuneACCESS table to in-frame rearrangements with V and J called. A share of clones is missing; checked studies link under half to unresolved V genes, and the rest is unexplained. D and trimming come from the DNA, and the V and J calls and clone size come from that table. This sample has approximately 110,000 clones in its table, and about 70% of those were observed once. The top ten constitute roughly 2.6% of the sample.

The cohort comprised some 730 healthy bone marrow donors. At the time of sampling, every cohort member was nominally healthy, though immune exposures that went unrecorded were likely present. The donor was CMV seropositive and belonged to the group of 250 to 350 seropositive cohort members. A peripheral blood sample was collected from each donor, and TCR beta sequencing was performed on peripheral blood mononuclear cells. The Qiagen DNeasy Blood Extraction Kit was used to extract genomic DNA from the blood cell samples. Comment on this clone: No cognate antigen has been identified for it. No much larger clone is present one base from it, and per-base qualities are unavailable.

Sequenced sample: PBMCs. The TCR originated in a man aged 50 to 60 in good health and CMV-seropositive.

The CDR3 reads as follows: CASKIMGVDTQYF. DNA sequence: TGTGCCAGCAAGATTATGGGCGTAGATACGCAGTATTTT. Rearrangement joined TRBV2 to TRBJ2-3, with no reliable assignment of the D segment. According to the germline V gene, CDR1 reads SNHLY and CDR2 reads FYNNEI. From cysteine to phenylalanine, the CDR3 is 13 amino acids long. CDR3 DNA is the only sequence kept; it has 39 bases, read in frame from the first base. Cut back by 7 bases and 5 bases, the V and J ends lie 13 bases apart.